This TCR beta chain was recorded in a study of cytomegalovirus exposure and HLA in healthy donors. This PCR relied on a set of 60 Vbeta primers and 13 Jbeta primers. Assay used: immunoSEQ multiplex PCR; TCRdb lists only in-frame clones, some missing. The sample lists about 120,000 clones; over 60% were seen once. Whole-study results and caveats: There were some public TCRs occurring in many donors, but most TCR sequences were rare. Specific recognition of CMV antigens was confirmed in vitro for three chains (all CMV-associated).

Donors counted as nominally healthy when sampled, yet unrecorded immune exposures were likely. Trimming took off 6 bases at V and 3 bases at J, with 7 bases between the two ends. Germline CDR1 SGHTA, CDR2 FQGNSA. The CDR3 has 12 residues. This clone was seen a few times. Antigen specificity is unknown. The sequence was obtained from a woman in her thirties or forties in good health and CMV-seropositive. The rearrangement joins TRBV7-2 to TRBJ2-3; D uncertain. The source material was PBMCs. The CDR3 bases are TGTGCCAGCAGGGGCGAGACAGATACGCAGTATTTT. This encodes CASRGETDTQYF.